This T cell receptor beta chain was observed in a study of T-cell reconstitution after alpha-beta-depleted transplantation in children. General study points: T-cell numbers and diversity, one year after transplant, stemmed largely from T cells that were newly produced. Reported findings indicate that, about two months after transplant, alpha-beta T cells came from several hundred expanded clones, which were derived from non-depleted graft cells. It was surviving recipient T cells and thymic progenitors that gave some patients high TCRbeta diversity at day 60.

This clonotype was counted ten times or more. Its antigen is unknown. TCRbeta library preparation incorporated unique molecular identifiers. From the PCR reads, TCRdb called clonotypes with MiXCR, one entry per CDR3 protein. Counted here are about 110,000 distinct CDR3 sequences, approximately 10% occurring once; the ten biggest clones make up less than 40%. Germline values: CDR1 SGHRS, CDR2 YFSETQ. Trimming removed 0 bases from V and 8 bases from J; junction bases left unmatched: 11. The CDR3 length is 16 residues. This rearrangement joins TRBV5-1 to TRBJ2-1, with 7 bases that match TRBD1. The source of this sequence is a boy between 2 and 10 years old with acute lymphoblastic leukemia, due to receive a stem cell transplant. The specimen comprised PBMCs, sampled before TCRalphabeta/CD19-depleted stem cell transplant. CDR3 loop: CASSLAGRGGIDEQFF. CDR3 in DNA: TGCGCCAGCAGCTTGGCCGGTAGAGGGGGCATCGATGAGCAGTTCTTC.